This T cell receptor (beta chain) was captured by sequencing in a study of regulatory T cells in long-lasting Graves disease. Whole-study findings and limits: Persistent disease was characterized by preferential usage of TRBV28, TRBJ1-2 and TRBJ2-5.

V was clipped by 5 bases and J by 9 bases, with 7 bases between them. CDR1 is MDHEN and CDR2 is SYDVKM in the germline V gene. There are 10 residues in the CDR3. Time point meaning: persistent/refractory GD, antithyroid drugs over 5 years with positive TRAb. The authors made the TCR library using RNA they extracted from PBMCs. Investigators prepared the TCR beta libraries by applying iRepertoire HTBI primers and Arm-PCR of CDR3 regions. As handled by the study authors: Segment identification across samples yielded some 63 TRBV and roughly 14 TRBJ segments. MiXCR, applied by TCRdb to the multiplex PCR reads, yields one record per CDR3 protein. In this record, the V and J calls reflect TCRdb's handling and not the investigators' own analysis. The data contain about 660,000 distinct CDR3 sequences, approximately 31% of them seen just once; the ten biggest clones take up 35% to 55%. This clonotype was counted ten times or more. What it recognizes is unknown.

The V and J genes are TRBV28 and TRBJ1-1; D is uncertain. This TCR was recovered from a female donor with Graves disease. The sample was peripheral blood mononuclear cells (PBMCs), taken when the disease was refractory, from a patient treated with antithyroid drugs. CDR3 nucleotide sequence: TGTGCCAGCAGTGCCCGCCAAGCTTTCTTT. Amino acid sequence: CASSARQAFF.